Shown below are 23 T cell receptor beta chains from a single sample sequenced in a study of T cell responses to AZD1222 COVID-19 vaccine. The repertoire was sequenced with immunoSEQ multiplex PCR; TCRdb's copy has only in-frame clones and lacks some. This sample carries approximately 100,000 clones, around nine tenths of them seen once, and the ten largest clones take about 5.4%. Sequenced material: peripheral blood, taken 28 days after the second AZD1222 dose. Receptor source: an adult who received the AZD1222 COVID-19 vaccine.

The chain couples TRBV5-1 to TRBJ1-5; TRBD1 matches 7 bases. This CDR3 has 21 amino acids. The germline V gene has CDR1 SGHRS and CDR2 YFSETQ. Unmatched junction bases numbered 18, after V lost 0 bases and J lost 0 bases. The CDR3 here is CASSLVGRGERKGYSNQPQHF. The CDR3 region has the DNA TGCGCCAGCAGCTTGGTAGGCAGGGGGGAGAGGAAGGGATATAGCAATCAGCCCCAGCATTTT.

CDR3 nucleotides: TGTGCCACCAGCAGGGACAGGGGGAGGGAGCAGTACTTC. As protein: CATSRDRGREQYF. This rearrangement joins TRBV15 to TRBJ2-7; 10 positions agree with TRBD1. There are 13 residues in the CDR3. Germline V lookup: CDR1 LNHNV, CDR2 YYDKDF (reference sequence). J lost 7 bases, V lost 3 bases, and 3 bases had no gene match. The whole variable domain, remainder taken from reference TRBV15 and TRBJ2-7, is DAMVIQNPRYQVTQFGKPVTLSCSQTLNHNVMYWYQQKSSQAPKLLFHYYDKDFNNEADTPDNFQSRRPNTSFCFLDIRSPGLGDTAMYLCATSRDRGREQYFGPGTRLTVT.

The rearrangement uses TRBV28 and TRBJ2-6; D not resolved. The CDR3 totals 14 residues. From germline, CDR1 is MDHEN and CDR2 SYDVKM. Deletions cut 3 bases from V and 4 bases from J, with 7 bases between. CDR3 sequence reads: CASSLPRGANVLTF. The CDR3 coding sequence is TGTGCCAGCAGTTTGCCGCGGGGGGCCAACGTCCTGACTTTC.

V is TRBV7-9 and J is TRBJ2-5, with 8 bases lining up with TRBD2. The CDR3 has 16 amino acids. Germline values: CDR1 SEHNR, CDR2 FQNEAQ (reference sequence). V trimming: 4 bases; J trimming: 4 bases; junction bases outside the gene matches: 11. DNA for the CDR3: TGTGCCAGCAGCTCCAAGGGACTAGGGGGGGGAGAGACCCAGTACTTC. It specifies CASSSKGLGGGETQYF.

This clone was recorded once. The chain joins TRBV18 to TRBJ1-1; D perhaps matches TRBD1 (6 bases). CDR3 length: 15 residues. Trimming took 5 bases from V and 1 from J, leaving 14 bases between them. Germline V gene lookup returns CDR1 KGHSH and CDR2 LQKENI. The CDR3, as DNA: TGTGCCAGCTCATTACAGGGACTCACGAACACTGAAGCTTTCTTT. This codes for CASSLQGLTNTEAFF.

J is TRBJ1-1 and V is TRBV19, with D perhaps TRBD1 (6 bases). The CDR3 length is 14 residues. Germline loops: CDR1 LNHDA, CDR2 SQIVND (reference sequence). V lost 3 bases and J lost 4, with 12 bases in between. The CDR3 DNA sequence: TGTGCCAGTAGTATGGTAGACAGGCCCACTGAAGCTTTCTTT. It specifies CASSMVDRPTEAFF.

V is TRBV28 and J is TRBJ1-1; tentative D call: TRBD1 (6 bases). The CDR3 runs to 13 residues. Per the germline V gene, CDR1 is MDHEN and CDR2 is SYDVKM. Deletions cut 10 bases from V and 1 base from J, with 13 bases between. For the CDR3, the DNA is TGTGCCACCGGGGGGGCCCCGAACACTGAAGCTTTCTTT. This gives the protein CATGGAPNTEAFF.

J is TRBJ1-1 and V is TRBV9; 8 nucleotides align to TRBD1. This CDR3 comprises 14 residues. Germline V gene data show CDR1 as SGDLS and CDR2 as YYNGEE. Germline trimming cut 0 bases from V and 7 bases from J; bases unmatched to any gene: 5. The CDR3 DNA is TGTGCCAGCAGCGTAGGTCCAGGGGGCATTGAAGCTTTCTTT. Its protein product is CASSVGPGGIEAFF.

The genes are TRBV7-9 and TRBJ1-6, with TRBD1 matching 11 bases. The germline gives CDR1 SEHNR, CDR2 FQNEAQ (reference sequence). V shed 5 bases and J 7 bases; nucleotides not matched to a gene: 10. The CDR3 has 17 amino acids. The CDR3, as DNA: TGTGCCAGCAGCCTGGGACAGGGGGGAATAGAGAATTCACCCCTCCACTTT. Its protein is CASSLGQGGIENSPLHF.

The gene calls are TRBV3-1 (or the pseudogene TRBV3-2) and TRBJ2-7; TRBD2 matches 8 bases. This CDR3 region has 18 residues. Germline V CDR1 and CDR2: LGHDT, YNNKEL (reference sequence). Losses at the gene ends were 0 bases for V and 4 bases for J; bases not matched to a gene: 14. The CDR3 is CASSQDKIAGLVMYEQYF. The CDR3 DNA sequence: TGTGCCAGCAGCCAAGATAAAATCGCGGGACTAGTTATGTACGAGCAGTACTTC.

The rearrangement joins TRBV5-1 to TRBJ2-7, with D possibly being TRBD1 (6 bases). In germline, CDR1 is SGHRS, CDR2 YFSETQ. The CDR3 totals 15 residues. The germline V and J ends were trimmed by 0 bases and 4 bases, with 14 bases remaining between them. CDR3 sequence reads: CASSLGVDRRYEQYF. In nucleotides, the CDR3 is TGCGCCAGCAGCTTGGGAGTCGACAGGCGATACGAGCAGTACTTC.

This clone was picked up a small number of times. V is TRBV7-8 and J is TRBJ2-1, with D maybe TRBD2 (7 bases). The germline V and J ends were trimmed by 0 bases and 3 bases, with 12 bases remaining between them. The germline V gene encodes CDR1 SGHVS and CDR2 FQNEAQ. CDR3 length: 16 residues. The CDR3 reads CASSLALGGLYNEQFF. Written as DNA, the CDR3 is TGTGCCAGCAGCTTAGCTCTGGGGGGGCTCTACAATGAGCAGTTCTTC.

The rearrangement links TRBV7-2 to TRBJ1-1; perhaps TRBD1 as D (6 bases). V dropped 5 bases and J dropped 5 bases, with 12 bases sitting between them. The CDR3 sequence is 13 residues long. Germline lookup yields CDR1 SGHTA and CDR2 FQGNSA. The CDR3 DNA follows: TGTGCCAGCAGCCGGGACACGCTAACTGAAGCTTTCTTT. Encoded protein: CASSRDTLTEAFF.

The CDR3 region is CASSGSGVLNQPQHF. CDR3 sequence (DNA): TGTGCCAGCAGTGGCTCCGGGGTACTAAATCAGCCCCAGCATTTT. The V and J genes are TRBV6-6 and TRBJ1-5; D gene uncertain. Trimming took off 5 bases at V and 4 bases at J, with 15 bases between the two ends. Per the germline V gene, CDR1 is MNHNY and CDR2 is SVGAGI (reference sequence). The CDR3 spans 15 residues.

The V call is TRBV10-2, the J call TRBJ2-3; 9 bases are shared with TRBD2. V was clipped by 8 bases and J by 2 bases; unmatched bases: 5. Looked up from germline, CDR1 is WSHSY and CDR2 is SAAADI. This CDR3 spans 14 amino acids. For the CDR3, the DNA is TGCGCCAGCGGGGCGGGGGGGAACACAGATACGCAGTATTTT. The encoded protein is CASGAGGNTDTQYF.

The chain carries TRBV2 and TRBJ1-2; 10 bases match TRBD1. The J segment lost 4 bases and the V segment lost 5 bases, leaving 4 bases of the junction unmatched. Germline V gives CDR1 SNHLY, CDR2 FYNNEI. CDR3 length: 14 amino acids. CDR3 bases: TGTGCCAGCAGTAATGGACAGGGGGGCTATGGCTACACCTTC. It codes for CASSNGQGGYGYTF.

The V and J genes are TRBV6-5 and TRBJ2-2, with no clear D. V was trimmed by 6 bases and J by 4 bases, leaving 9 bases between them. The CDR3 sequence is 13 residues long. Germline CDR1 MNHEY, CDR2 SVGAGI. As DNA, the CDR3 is TGTGCCAGCAGGCGTATGGGCACCGGGGAGCTGTTTTTT. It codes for CASRRMGTGELFF.

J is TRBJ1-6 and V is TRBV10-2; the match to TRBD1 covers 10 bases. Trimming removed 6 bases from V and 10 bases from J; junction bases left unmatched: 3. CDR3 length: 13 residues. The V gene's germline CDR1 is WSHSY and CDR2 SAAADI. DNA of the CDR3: TGCGCCAGCAGCGACAGGGGGCGGTCACCCCTCCACTTT. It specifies CASSDRGRSPLHF.

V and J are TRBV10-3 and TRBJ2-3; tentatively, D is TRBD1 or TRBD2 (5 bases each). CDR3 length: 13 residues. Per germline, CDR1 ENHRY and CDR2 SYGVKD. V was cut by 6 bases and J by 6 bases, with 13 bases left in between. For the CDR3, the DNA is TGTGCCATCAGACCCAGGGACCGTGATACGCAGTATTTT. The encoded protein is CAIRPRDRDTQYF.

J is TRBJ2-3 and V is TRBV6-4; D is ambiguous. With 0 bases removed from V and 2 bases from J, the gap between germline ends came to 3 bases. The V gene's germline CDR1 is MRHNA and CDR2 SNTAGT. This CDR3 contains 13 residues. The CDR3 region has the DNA TGTGCCAGCAGTGACTCGGACACAGATACGCAGTATTTT. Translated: CASSDSDTDTQYF.

DNA for the CDR3: TGCGCCAGCAGTGGGACCCTTCTGAACACTGAAGCTTTCTTT. Encoded protein: CASSGTLLNTEAFF. The rearrangement links TRBV10-1 to TRBJ1-1; D ambiguous. Germline V gene data show CDR1 as WNHNN and CDR2 as SYGVQD (reference sequence). V was pared by 4 bases and J by 0 bases, with 9 bases between. This CDR3 region has 14 residues.

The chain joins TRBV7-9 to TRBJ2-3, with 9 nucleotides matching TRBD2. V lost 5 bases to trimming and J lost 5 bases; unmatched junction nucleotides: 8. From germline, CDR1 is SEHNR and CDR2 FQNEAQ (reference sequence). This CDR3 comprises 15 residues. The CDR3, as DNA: TGTGCCAGCAGCCAGGGACTAGCAATCGGAGATACGCAGTATTTT. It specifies CASSQGLAIGDTQYF.

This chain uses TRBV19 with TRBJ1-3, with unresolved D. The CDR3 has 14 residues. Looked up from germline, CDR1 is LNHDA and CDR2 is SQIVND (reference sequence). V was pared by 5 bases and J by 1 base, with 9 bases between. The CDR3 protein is CASSVRASGNTIYF. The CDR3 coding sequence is TGTGCCAGTAGTGTGAGGGCTTCTGGAAACACCATATATTTT.